What follows are 17 T cell receptor beta chains derived from one specimen sequenced in a study of cytomegalovirus exposure and HLA in healthy donors. PCR primers comprised 60 Vbeta and 13 Jbeta primers. Data came from immunoSEQ multiplex PCR; TCRdb stores just in-frame clones and leaves some out. Of some 110,000 clones listed, about 70% are singletons. Sequencing used PBMCs. These receptors were collected from a man between 25 and 39 years old in good health and CMV-seropositive.

The chain is built from TRBV5-1 and TRBJ1-2, with TRBD1 as a possible D gene (6 bases). This CDR3 is built from 15 residues. V lost 4 bases to trimming and J lost 8 bases, with 21 bases between them. The germline CDR1 and CDR2 sequences are SGHRS and YFSETQ. In DNA, the CDR3 is TGCGCCAGCAGCAGGGGGACCAGAGAACCGGAAGGCTACACCTTC. Its protein is CASSRGTREPEGYTF.

The genes are TRBV6-5 and TRBJ1-5; D uncertain. Germline V lookup: CDR1 MNHEY, CDR2 SVGAGI. The CDR3 is 13 residues long. The germline V and J ends were trimmed by 0 bases and 6 bases, with 6 bases remaining between them. DNA for the CDR3: TGTGCCAGCAGTTACTCGAGAGGTCAGCCCCAGCATTTT. As protein: CASSYSRGQPQHF.

This clone has just one count. The gene calls are TRBV5-6 and TRBJ1-1; D might be TRBD1 (6 bases). This CDR3 has 14 residues. The V gene lost 1 base and the J gene lost 12 bases, with 19 bases spanning the gap. From germline, CDR1 is SGHDT and CDR2 YYEEEE. Here the CDR3 reads CASSLMIQGRGTFF. The CDR3 bases are TGTGCCAGCAGCTTGATGATTCAGGGCAGGGGCACTTTCTTT.

The V gene is TRBV28, the J gene TRBJ2-6; TRBD1 matches 9 bases. The CDR3 contains 16 residues. Germline trimming cut 8 bases from V and 3 bases from J; bases unmatched to any gene: 8. Germline V CDR1 and CDR2: MDHEN, SYDVKM. CDR3 region: CASRQQGAHGANVLTF. The CDR3 nucleotides read TGTGCCAGCCGACAACAGGGGGCCCATGGGGCCAACGTCCTGACTTTC.

V usage is TRBV7-6 and J usage is TRBJ2-5; D remains ambiguous. The germline V gene has CDR1 SGHVS and CDR2 FNYEAQ. The ends were cut back, 0 bases at V and 1 base at J, with 12 bases in the middle. The CDR3 has 16 amino acids. CDR3 sequence reads: CASSLANFPPQETQYF. CDR3 DNA sequence: TGTGCCAGCAGCTTAGCGAACTTTCCTCCCCAAGAGACCCAGTACTTC.

The chain is built from TRBV4-3 and TRBJ2-3, with 7 nucleotides matching TRBD1. In germline, CDR1 is LGHNA, CDR2 YSLEER. V trimming: 4 bases; J trimming: 2 bases; junction bases outside the gene matches: 3. This CDR3 contains 14 residues. The CDR3 region is CASSRDSYTDTQYF. CDR3 sequence (DNA): TGCGCCAGCAGCCGGGACAGTTACACAGATACGCAGTATTTT.

This chain uses TRBV2 with TRBJ1-5; weak D call: TRBD1 (5 bases). The CDR3 is 15 amino acids. Trimming shortened V by 4 bases and J by 0 bases, and 10 bases separated the two germline ends. Germline V gene data show CDR1 as SNHLY and CDR2 as FYNNEI. CDR3 protein: CASSAAGPSNQPQHF. CDR3 sequence (DNA): TGTGCCAGCAGTGCGGCAGGGCCTAGCAATCAGCCCCAGCATTTT. The variable domain in full, with the rest retrieved from reference TRBV2 and TRBJ1-5, is EPEVTQTPSHQVTQMGQEVILRCVPISNHLYFYWYRQILGQKVEFLVSFYNNEISEKSEIFDDQFSVERPDGSNFTLKIRSTKLEDSAMYFCASSAAGPSNQPQHFGDGTRLSIL.

The genes are TRBV11-2 and TRBJ1-1, with D hard to call. The CDR3 is 14 residues long. The V end lost 0 bases, the J end lost 8 bases, and 13 bases lay between the germline ends. Germline-derived CDR1 and CDR2 are SGHAT and FQNNGV. CDR3 bases: TGTGCCAGCAGCTTAGATATTGCCACTCTGGAAGCTTTCTTT. Its translation is CASSLDIATLEAFF.

In its sample, this clone was seen a few times. The CDR3 coding sequence is TGTGCTAGTGTTCCGACAGTGAACACTGAAGCTTTCTTT. Protein: CASVPTVNTEAFF. This chain links TRBV12-5 with TRBJ1-1, with a possible D match to TRBD1 (5 bases). Germline CDR1 and CDR2: LGHNT and FRNRAP. V lost 7 bases and J 0 bases, leaving 9 bases between the germline ends. The length of the CDR3 is 13 residues.

This clone showed up just once. The chain joins TRBV29-1 to TRBJ1-2, with TRBD1 matching over 9 bases. J lost 8 bases, V lost 6 bases, and 13 bases had no gene match. There are 14 residues in the CDR3. The germline CDR1 and CDR2 sequences are SQVTM and ANQGSEA. The CDR3 reads CSVRSGTGYDGYTF. The CDR3 coding sequence is TGCAGCGTCCGTTCCGGGACAGGGTACGACGGCTACACCTTC.

The rearrangement joins TRBV11-2 to TRBJ1-1, with TRBD1 as a possible D gene (6 bases). Germline V gene data show CDR1 as SGHAT and CDR2 as FQNNGV. Trimming cost V 3 bases and J 1 base, with 9 bases left between them. There are 14 residues in the CDR3. This CDR3 reads CASSFGQPNTEAFF. The DNA of the CDR3 is TGTGCCAGCAGCTTTGGACAGCCGAACACTGAAGCTTTCTTT.

The chain links TRBV11-1 to TRBJ2-7; a possible D gene is TRBD2 (5 bases). V lost 5 bases to trimming and J lost 0 bases, with 17 bases between them. In germline, CDR1 is SGHAT, CDR2 FQDESV (reference sequence). This CDR3 contains 16 residues. This chain's CDR3 is CASSAQIASSSYEQYF. CDR3 in DNA: TGTGCCAGCAGCGCCCAGATAGCGTCGAGCTCCTACGAGCAGTACTTC.

Turning to this clone: A junction boundary mismatches the germline segment, possibly from a read error. V gene TRBV30 combines with J gene TRBJ2-7; TRBD1 matches 10 bases. CDR1 is GTSNPN, CDR2 SVGIG, per germline (reference sequence). The CDR3 totals 15 residues. CDR3 DNA: TGTGCCTGGAGTCCTGGGACAGGGGTCTCCTGCGAGCAGTACTTC. Translation gives CAWSPGTGVSCEQYF.

The chain uses TRBV19 and TRBJ2-2; 9 bases line up with TRBD1. V shed 4 bases, J shed 5 bases, and the junction held 11 bases outside the gene matches. Germline V gives CDR1 LNHDA, CDR2 SQIVND (reference sequence). CDR3 length: 17 amino acids. The CDR3 loop is CASSTLRTGAGTGELFF. In nucleotides, the CDR3 is TGTGCCAGTAGTACACTAAGGACAGGGGCAGGGACCGGGGAGCTGTTTTTT.

V usage is TRBV19 and J usage is TRBJ1-2; 8 bases line up with TRBD1. J was trimmed by 8 bases and V by 5 bases; bases with no gene match: 13. CDR3 length: 15 amino acids. Germline-derived CDR1 and CDR2 are LNHDA and SQIVND (reference sequence). This CDR3 reads CASSLYRTGSGGYTF. The CDR3, as DNA: TGTGCCAGTAGTCTGTACCGGACAGGGTCGGGGGGCTACACCTTC.

The J gene is TRBJ2-7, the V gene TRBV7-2; 10 bases map to TRBD1. The junction had 8 bases not matched to a gene; V was cut back by 5 bases and J by 7 bases. The CDR3 runs 14 residues. Germline-derived CDR1 and CDR2 are SGHTA and FQGNSA. Here the CDR3 reads CASSPTDRGDEQYF. CDR3 bases: TGTGCCAGCAGCCCAACGGACAGGGGGGATGAGCAGTACTTC.

The V call is TRBV9, the J call TRBJ2-7, with D perhaps matching TRBD1 (5 bases). CDR1 and CDR2 (germline): SGDLS, YYNGEE. Trimming took 4 bases from V and 2 from J, leaving 13 bases between them. This CDR3 comprises 14 residues. The DNA for the CDR3 is TGTGCCAGCAGCTCTCTAGACAGCACCTACGAGCAGTACTTC. This encodes CASSSLDSTYEQYF.